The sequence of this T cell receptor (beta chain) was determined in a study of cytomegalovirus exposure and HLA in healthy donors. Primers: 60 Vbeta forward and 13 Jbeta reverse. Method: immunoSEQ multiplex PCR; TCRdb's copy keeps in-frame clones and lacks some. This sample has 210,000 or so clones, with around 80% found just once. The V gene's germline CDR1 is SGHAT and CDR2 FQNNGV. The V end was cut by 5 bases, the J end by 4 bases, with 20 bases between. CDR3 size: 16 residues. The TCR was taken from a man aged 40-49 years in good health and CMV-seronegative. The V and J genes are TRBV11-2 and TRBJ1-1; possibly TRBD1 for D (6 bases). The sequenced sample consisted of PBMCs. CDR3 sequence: CASSPIGTTGTTEAFF. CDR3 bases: TGTGCCAGCAGCCCAATCGGGACAACAGGGACCACTGAAGCTTTCTTT. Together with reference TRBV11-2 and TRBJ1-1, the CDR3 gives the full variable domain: EAGVAQSPRYKIIEKRQSVAFWCNPISGHATLYWYQQILGQGPKLLIQFQNNGVVDDSQLPKDRFSAERLKGVDSTLKIQPAKLEDSAVYLCASSPIGTTGTTEAFFGQGTRLTVV.